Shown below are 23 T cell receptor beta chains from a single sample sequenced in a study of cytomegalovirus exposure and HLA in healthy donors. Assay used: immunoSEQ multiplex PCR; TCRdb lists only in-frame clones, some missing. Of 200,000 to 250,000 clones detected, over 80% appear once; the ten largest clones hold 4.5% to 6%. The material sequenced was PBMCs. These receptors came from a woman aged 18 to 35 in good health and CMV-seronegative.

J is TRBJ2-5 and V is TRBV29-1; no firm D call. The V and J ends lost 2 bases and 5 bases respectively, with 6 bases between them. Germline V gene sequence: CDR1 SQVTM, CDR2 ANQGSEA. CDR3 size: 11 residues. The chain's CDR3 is CSVEQMETQYF. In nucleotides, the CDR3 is TGCAGCGTTGAACAGATGGAGACCCAGTACTTC.

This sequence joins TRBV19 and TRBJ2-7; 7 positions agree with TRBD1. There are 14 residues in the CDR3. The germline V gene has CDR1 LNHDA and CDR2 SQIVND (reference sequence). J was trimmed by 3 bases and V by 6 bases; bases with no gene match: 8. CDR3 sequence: CASSHRDRVYEQYF. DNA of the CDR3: TGTGCCAGTAGCCACCGAGACAGGGTCTACGAGCAGTACTTC.

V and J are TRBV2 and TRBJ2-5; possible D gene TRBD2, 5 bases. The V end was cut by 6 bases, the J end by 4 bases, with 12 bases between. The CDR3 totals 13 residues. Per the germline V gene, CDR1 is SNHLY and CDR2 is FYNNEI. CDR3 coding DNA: TGTGCCAGCAGGAGAAACCGGGGAGAGACCCAGTACTTC. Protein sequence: CASRRNRGETQYF. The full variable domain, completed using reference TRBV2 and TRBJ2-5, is EPEVTQTPSHQVTQMGQEVILRCVPISNHLYFYWYRQILGQKVEFLVSFYNNEISEKSEIFDDQFSVERPDGSNFTLKIRSTKLEDSAMYFCASRRNRGETQYFGPGTRLLVL.

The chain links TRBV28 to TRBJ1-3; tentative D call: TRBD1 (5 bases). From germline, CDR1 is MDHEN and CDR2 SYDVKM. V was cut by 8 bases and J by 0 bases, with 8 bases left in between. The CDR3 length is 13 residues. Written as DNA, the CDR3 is TGTGCCAGCCGGGGGGGCTCTGGAAACACCATATATTTT. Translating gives CASRGGSGNTIYF. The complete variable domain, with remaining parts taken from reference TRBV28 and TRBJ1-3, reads DVKVTQSSRYLVKRTGEKVFLECVQDMDHENMFWYRQDPGLGLRLIYFSYDVKMKEKGDIPEGYSVSREKKERFSLILESASTNQTSMYLCASRGGSGNTIYFGEGSWLTVV.

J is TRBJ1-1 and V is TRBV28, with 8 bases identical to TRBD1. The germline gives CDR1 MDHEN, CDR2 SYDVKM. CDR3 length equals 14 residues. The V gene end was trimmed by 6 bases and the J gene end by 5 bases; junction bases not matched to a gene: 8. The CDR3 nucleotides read TGTGCCAGCAGGGTTCAGGGGGCGATAACTGAAGCTTTCTTT. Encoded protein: CASRVQGAITEAFF.

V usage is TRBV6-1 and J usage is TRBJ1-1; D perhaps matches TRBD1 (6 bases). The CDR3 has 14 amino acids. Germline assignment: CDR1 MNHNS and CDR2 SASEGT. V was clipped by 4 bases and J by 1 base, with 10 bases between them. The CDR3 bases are TGTGCCAGCAGTGGGGGGACACGGAACACTGAAGCTTTCTTT. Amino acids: CASSGGTRNTEAFF.

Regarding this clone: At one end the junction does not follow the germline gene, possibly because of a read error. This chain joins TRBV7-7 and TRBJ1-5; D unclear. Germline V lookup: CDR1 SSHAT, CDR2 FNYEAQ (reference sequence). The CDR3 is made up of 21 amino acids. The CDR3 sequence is CASTTSGGAAWILNSNQPQHF. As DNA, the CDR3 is TGTGCTAGCACCACCTCCGGCGGAGCTGCTTGGATCCTAAATAGCAATCAGCCCCAGCATTTT.

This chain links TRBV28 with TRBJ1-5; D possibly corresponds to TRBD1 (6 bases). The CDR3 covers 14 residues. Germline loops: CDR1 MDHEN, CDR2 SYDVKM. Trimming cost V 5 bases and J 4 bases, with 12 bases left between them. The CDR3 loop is CASSRTAINQPQHF. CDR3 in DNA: TGTGCCAGCAGTCGGACAGCAATTAATCAGCCCCAGCATTTT. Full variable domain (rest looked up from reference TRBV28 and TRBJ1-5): DVKVTQSSRYLVKRTGEKVFLECVQDMDHENMFWYRQDPGLGLRLIYFSYDVKMKEKGDIPEGYSVSREKKERFSLILESASTNQTSMYLCASSRTAINQPQHFGDGTRLSIL.

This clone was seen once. DNA of the CDR3: TGCGCCAGCAGCTTGTCTGGGGATGGCTACACCTTC. It translates to CASSLSGDGYTF. The chain recombines TRBV5-1 with TRBJ1-2; no reliable D call. V was shortened by 1 base and J by 6 bases, with 7 bases between the two germline ends. CDR1 and CDR2 from the germline V gene are SGHRS and YFSETQ. The CDR3 covers 12 residues.

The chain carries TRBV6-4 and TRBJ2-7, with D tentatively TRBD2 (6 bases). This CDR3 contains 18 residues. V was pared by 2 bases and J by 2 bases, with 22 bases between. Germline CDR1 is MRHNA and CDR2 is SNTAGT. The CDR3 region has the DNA TGTGCCAGCAGTGACCTGACAGTGGGGAGCGGGCAGGCCTACGAGCAGTACTTC. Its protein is CASSDLTVGSGQAYEQYF.

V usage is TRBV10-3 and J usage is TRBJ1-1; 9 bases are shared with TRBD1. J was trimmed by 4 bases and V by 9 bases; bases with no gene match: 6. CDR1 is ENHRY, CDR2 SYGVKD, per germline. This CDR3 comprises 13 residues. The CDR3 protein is CAILPGQGTEAFF. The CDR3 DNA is TGTGCCATATTACCGGGACAGGGCACTGAAGCTTTCTTT.

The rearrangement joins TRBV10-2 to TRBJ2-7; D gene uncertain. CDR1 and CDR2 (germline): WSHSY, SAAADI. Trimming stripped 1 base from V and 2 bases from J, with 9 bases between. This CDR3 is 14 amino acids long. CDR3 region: CASSELTKTYEQYF. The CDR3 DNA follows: TGCGCCAGCAGTGAGTTAACGAAAACCTACGAGCAGTACTTC.

CDR3 sequence reads: CASSLGTAEQFF. In DNA, the CDR3 is TGTGCCAGCAGCTTAGGGACTGCTGAGCAGTTCTTC. This rearrangement joins TRBV5-6 to TRBJ2-1, with D possibly matching TRBD2 (6 bases). Looked up from germline, CDR1 is SGHDT and CDR2 is YYEEEE. V lost 2 bases and J lost 9, with 9 bases in between. This CDR3 has 12 residues.

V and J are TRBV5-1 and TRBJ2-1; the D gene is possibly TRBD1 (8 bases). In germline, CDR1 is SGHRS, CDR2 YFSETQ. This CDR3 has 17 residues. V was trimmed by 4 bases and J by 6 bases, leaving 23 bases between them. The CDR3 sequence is CASSSGTGTGGVNEQFF. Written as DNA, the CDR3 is TGCGCCAGCAGCAGCGGGACAGGAACAGGGGGAGTCAATGAGCAGTTCTTC.

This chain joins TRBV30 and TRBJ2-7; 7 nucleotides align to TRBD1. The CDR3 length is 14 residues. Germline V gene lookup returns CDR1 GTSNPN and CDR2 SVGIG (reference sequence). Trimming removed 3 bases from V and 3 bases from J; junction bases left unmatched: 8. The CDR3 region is CAWRGTVSLYEQYF. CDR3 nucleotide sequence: TGTGCCTGGAGGGGGACAGTGTCACTCTACGAGCAGTACTTC.

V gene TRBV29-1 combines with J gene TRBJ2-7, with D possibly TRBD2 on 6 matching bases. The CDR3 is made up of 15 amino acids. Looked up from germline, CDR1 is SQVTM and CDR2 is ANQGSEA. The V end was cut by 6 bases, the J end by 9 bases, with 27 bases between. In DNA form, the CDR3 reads TGCAGCGTCATGACGTCGGAGGGGCTGGTTGTAGGGCAGTACTTC. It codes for CSVMTSEGLVVGQYF.

Written as DNA, the CDR3 is TGCGCCAGCAGCGGGGGAGGGGATGAAAAACTGTTTTTT. Translation gives CASSGGGDEKLFF. The genes are TRBV5-1 and TRBJ1-4; a weak D match, TRBD1 (5 bases). Trimming cost V 4 bases and J 6 bases, with 10 bases left between them. Per the germline V gene, CDR1 is SGHRS and CDR2 is YFSETQ. There are 13 residues in the CDR3.

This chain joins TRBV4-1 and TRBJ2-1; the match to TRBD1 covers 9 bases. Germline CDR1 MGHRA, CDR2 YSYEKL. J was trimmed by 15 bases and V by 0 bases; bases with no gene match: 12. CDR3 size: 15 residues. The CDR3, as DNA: TGCGCCAGCAGCCAAGATCGTCTAATACAGGGGGCTAGGTTCTTC. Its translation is CASSQDRLIQGARFF.

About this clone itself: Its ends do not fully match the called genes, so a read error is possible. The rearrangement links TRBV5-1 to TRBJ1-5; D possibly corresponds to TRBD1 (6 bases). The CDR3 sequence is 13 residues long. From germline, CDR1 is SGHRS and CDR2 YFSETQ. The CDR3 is CASSGGPDQPQHF. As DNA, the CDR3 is TGCGCCAGCAGCGGGGGGCCCGATCAACCCCAGCATTTT.

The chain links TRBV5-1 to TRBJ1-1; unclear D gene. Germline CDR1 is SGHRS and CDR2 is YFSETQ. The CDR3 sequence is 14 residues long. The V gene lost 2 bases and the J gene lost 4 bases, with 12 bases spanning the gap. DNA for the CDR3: TGCGCCAGCAGCTTTTTGGACCCCCGCACTGAAGCTTTCTTT. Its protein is CASSFLDPRTEAFF.

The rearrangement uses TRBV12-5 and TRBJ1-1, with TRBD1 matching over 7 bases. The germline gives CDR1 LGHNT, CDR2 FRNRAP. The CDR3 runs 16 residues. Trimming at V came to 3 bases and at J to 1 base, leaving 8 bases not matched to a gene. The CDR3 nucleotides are TGTGCTAGTGGTTTAGAGAACAGGGGCTGGAACACTGAAGCTTTCTTT. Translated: CASGLENRGWNTEAFF.

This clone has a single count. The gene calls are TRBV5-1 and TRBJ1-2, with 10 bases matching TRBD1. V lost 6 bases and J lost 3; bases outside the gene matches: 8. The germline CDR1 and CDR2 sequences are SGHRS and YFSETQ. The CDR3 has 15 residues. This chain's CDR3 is CASTVTGGADYGYTF. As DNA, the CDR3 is TGCGCCAGCACCGTGACAGGGGGCGCGGACTATGGCTACACCTTC.

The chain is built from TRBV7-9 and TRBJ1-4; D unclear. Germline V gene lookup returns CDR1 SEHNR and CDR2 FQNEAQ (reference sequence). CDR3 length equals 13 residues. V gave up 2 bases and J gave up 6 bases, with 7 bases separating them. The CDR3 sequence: CASSLLEYEKLFF. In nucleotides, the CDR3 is TGTGCCAGCAGCTTATTGGAGTATGAAAAACTGTTTTTT.